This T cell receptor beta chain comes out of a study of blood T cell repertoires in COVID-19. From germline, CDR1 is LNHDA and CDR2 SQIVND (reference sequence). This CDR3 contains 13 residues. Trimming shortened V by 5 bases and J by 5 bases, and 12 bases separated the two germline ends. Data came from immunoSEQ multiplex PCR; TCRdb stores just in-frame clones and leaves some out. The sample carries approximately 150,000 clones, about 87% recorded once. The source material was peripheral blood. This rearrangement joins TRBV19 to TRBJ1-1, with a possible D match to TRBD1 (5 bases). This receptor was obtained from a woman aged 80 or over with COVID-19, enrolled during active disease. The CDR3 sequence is CASSLGPRTEAFF. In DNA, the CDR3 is TGTGCCAGTAGTTTGGGGCCCCGGACTGAAGCTTTCTTT. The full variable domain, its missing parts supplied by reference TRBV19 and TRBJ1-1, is DGGITQSPKYLFRKEGQNVTLSCEQNLNHDAMYWYRQDPGQGLRLIYYSQIVNDFQKGDIAEGYSVSREKKESFPLTVTSAQKNPTAFYLCASSLGPRTEAFFGQGTRLTVV.